Listed below are T cell receptor beta chains from one sample, sequenced in a study of neurological immune-mediated disorders. MiXCR, run by TCRdb on the 5' RACE reads, gives a single entry per CDR3 protein. This sample has 50,000 or so distinct CDR3 sequences, with roughly 24% found just once. The sequencing sample was made of PBMCs. The origin of the receptors is a woman between 65 and 79 years old in good health. Each CDR3 is given with its conserved first and last residue. The D gene is left open where the match is weak. Part of the rows lack a size; the others show once, few, many or a class for expanded clones.

J gene,clone size,V gene,D gene,CDR3 protein,CDR3 DNA
TRBJ2-7,.,TRBV20-1,TRBD2,CSALAGGSYEQYF,TGCAGTGCTCTAGCGGGGGGCTCCTACGAGCAGTACTTC
TRBJ1-2,many,TRBV4-1,.,CASSQGTGGAGYTF,TGCGCCAGCAGCCAAGGGACTGGGGGCGCGGGCTACACCTTC
TRBJ1-4,.,TRBV5-1,.,CASSLSGDAAEKLFF,TGCGCCAGCAGCTTGTCGGGGGACGCGGCTGAAAAACTGTTTTTT
TRBJ2-2,few,TRBV30,.,CAWSGGRHTGELFF,TGTGCCTGGAGTGGGGGTCGGCACACCGGGGAGCTGTTTTTT
TRBJ2-7,many,TRBV27,.,CASSLGIRLEQYF,TGTGCCAGCAGTTTAGGGATACGACTCGAGCAGTACTTC
TRBJ1-1,.,TRBV7-2,.,CASSPVTGQRMNTEAFF,TGTGCCAGCAGCCCCGTTACGGGTCAACGGATGAACACTGAAGCTTTCTTT
TRBJ2-3,many,TRBV29-1,TRBD2,CSVGRLAGGPAGTDTQYF,TGCAGCGTTGGAAGACTAGCGGGAGGCCCTGCTGGGACAGATACGCAGTATTTT
TRBJ1-2,few,TRBV20-1,.,CSATGRGSYGYTF,TGCAGTGCTACTGGACGAGGGAGCTATGGCTACACCTTC
TRBJ2-7,.,TRBV9,.,CASSVGGTTYEQYF,TGTGCCAGCAGCGTAGGAGGGACAACCTACGAGCAGTACTTC
TRBJ1-3,.,TRBV20-1,TRBD1,CSAVSGTGVFSGNTIYF,TGCAGTGCCGTTTCCGGGACAGGGGTTTTCTCTGGAAACACCATATATTTT
TRBJ1-2,many,TRBV5-6,.,CASSLGRTVYYGYTF,TGTGCCAGCAGCCTGGGACGGACCGTTTACTATGGCTACACCTTC
TRBJ2-7,many,TRBV10-3,TRBD1,CAISTGGTTGGSEQYF,TGTGCCATCAGCACAGGGGGGACGACAGGGGGCTCCGAGCAGTACTTC
TRBJ2-3,.,TRBV5-1,.,CASSLGRGPPDTQYF,TGCGCCAGCAGCTTGGGCAGGGGTCCTCCAGATACGCAGTATTTT
TRBJ2-1,many,TRBV20-1,TRBD2,CSAPGSGDNEQFF,TGCAGTGCCCCAGGGAGCGGGGACAATGAGCAGTTCTTC
TRBJ1-4,.,TRBV4-2,.,CASSQDWGQANEKLFF,TGTGCCAGCAGCCAAGATTGGGGACAAGCTAATGAAAAACTGTTTTTT
TRBJ2-1,few,TRBV6-2/TRBV6-3,.,CASSWTSGLIKNEQFF,TGTGCCAGCAGTTGGACCTCGGGCCTTATTAAAAATGAGCAGTTCTTC
TRBJ2-3,.,TRBV4-2,.,CASSQVSAGGVTDTQYF,TGTGCCAGCAGCCAAGTGAGTGCAGGCGGGGTCACAGATACGCAGTATTTT
TRBJ2-1,.,TRBV10-3,TRBD2,CAISTSGLTGEQFF,TGTGCCATCAGTACTAGCGGGCTGACGGGTGAGCAGTTCTTC
TRBJ2-7,many,TRBV29-1,.,CSAMTASEQYF,TGCAGCGCGATGACAGCCTCGGAGCAGTACTTC
TRBJ2-3,many,TRBV12-3/TRBV12-4,.,CASSLPSTDTQYF,TGTGCCAGCAGTCTCCCTAGCACAGATACGCAGTATTTT
TRBJ2-6,many,TRBV7-9,.,CASSLVTGANVLTF,TGTGCCAGCAGCTTAGTCACTGGGGCCAACGTCCTGACTTTC
TRBJ1-1,many,TRBV20-1,.,CSAIRDQNTEAFF,TGCAGTGCTATTAGGGACCAGAACACTGAAGCTTTCTTT